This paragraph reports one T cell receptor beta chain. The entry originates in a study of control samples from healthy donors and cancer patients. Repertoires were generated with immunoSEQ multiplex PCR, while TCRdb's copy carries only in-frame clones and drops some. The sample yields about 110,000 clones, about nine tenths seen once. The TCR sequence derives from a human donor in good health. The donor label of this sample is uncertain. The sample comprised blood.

In DNA form, the CDR3 reads TGTGCCAGCAGCTCACACGGGACTAGCGGGGGGGCGTGGGAGCAGTTCTTC. Protein product: CASSSHGTSGGAWEQFF. The V call is TRBV11-2, the J call TRBJ2-1, with TRBD2 matching over 16 bases. Germline trimming cut 4 bases from V and 10 bases from J; bases unmatched to any gene: 10. The germline gives CDR1 SGHAT, CDR2 FQNNGV. The CDR3 runs to 17 residues. Filled out from reference TRBV11-2 and TRBJ2-1, the complete variable domain reads EAGVAQSPRYKIIEKRQSVAFWCNPISGHATLYWYQQILGQGPKLLIQFQNNGVVDDSQLPKDRFSAERLKGVDSTLKIQPAKLEDSAVYLCASSSHGTSGGAWEQFFGPGTRLTVL.